One T cell receptor (beta chain) is described in this entry. Its antigen remains undetermined. The record has no base qualities; no much larger clone is one base away. Participants in the prospective study were enrolled through a virtual design, were aged about 18 to 100 years, and lived in roughly 25 United States geographic areas. In the prospective study, participants were assigned to cohorts based on the clinical history participants reported in a screening survey and a study questionnaire. ImmuneRACE Cohort 3 recovered participants were defined by two consecutive negative NP/OP PCR tests, healthcare professional clearance, or symptom resolution. Each participant in the prospective study had whole blood, serum and a nasopharyngeal or oropharyngeal swab collected by mobile phlebotomists. Over a 2-month period, participants in the prospective study had the option of providing additional blood draws and questionnaires. Prospective study blood samples were shipped either frozen or at room temperature before DNA extraction.

Taken from the germline V gene (reference sequence), the CDR1 and CDR2 loops are GTSNPN and SVGIG. Reading from cysteine to phenylalanine, the CDR3 counts 15 amino acids. CDR3 DNA is the only sequence kept; it has 45 bases, read in frame from the first base. Ends trimmed: V by 2 bases, J by 2 bases; bases unmatched to a gene: 9. The source of the sample is a study of blood T cell repertoires in COVID-19 (dated by TCRdb to about 2020). Broadly, across the study: Samples covering the acute and convalescent phases of COVID-19 were provided by collaborators in the United States, Italy and Spain. A freely available public database, intended as a resource for researchers studying the immune response to SARS-CoV-2, is where the repertoires were released. Sample metadata almost always included a de-identified subject ID, COVID-19 status, age in years and sex. Where HLA class I and class II types were available, the types were taken from metadata supplied by the sample provider, not from assay-based typing. Samples were obtained from the ongoing ImmuneRACE study (first 160 participants) and from about 1,300 subjects provided by 6 global collaborators. Subjects who had been exposed to COVID-19, were actively infected with it, or had recovered from it provided the deeply sampled blood TCRbeta repertoires that made up the dataset. The prospective study material was composed of cDNA or gDNA derived from T cells, B-cell-depleted T cells, or PBMCs. Summary of the overall study and its limitations: The quantity of clinical and demographic metadata differed by source and by participant and was supplied without curation.

The immunoSEQ Assay, a bias-controlled multiplex PCR, was used to amplify TCRbeta CDR3 regions from genomic DNA. Turning to the authors' computational methods: The number of nucleated cells in each sample was estimated by amplification of reference gene primers within the assay. To quantify the absolute abundance of each unique TCRbeta CDR3 rearrangement, sequence reads were collapsed and filtered. Productive Simpson clonality was computed per sample as the square root of Simpson's diversity index over productive rearrangements. What TCRdb holds here is the immuneACCESS table cut down to in-frame rearrangements. Part of the clones is not present; checked against another copy, under half of the missing clones reflect an unresolved V gene, and the others are unexplained. V, J and clone size reflect that table, while D and trimming were determined from the DNA. This sample comprises hundreds of thousands of clones, 88% of them detected only once. Approximately 1% of the sample comes from the top ten.

This clonotype originated in a woman in her thirties who had recovered from COVID-19. Sequencing was carried out using PBMCs or T cells enriched from blood (not recorded which). The chain joins TRBV30 to TRBJ2-7, and TRBD1 matches 7 of the central bases. The nucleotides are TGTGCCTGGAGTATATTTTCGACAGGGCCCTACGAGCAGTACTTC. Translated, it gives CAWSIFSTGPYEQYF.